What follows are 10 T cell receptor beta chains derived from one specimen sequenced in a study of T cell repertoires in cytomegalovirus infection. No cognate antigen is known for these TCRs. TCRdb reprocessed the reads with MiXCR, giving one entry per CDR3 protein. The repertoire holds 750,000 to 950,000 distinct CDR3 sequences, with under 35% as singletons. Sequenced here: cultured CD8+ T cells from PBMCs, sampled from culture after CMV antigen stimulation. These receptors originate from a human donor in good health (CMV status not recorded). Some clones in this sample may be carry-over from other donors' samples.

This clonotype was counted a few times. The chain employs TRBV19 and TRBJ1-5; D not resolved. CDR3 length: 14 amino acids. Trimming stripped 3 bases from V and 4 bases from J, with 10 bases between. Germline V gene sequence: CDR1 LNHDA, CDR2 SQIVND (reference sequence). CDR3 DNA: TGTGCCAGTAGTATGGGAGGGTGGAATCAGCCCCAGCATTTT. Residues: CASSMGGWNQPQHF.

This clonotype was seen a handful of times. The CDR3 sequence: CASSPPGPHSYEQFF. CDR3 nucleotides: TGTGCCAGCAGTCCCCCGGGACCGCATAGCTATGAGCAGTTCTTC. The rearrangement links TRBV2 to TRBJ2-1; D could derive from TRBD1 or TRBD2 (5 bases each). V lost 5 bases, J lost 8 bases, and 19 bases lay in between. The CDR3 length is 15 residues. Germline V gene data show CDR1 as SNHLY and CDR2 as FYNNEI.

This clonotype was seen ten or more times. The gene calls are TRBV7-8 and TRBJ2-1, with 7 bases identical to TRBD1. This CDR3 contains 15 residues. J lost 3 bases, V lost 5 bases, and 7 bases had no gene match. The germline V gene encodes CDR1 SGHVS and CDR2 FQNEAQ. DNA of the CDR3: TGTGCCAGCAGCCCCGAGACAGGGCTCTACAATGAGCAGTTCTTC. Translated: CASSPETGLYNEQFF. Supplemented by reference TRBV7-8 and TRBJ2-1, the full variable domain reads GAGVSQSPRYKVAKRGQDVALRCDPISGHVSLFWYQQALGQGPEFLTYFQNEAQLDKSGLPSDRFFAERPEGSVSTLKIQRTQQEDSAVYLCASSPETGLYNEQFFGPGTRLTVL.

This clonotype was recorded many times. The V call is TRBV7-6, the J call TRBJ2-5; the D gene is possibly TRBD2 (5 bases). The CDR3 spans 14 residues. Trimming shortened V by 4 bases and J by 2 bases, and 11 bases separated the two germline ends. Germline CDR1 SGHVS, CDR2 FNYEAQ. CDR3 protein: CASSSEGGQETQYF. The CDR3 bases are TGTGCCAGCAGCTCCGAGGGTGGGCAAGAGACCCAGTACTTC.

This clonotype was picked up a small number of times. The chain carries TRBV27 and TRBJ1-1; possibly TRBD1 for D (5 bases). Germline V gene data show CDR1 as MNHEY and CDR2 as SMNVEV (reference sequence). The CDR3 spans 13 residues. With 4 bases removed from V and 4 bases from J, the gap between germline ends came to 10 bases. CDR3 sequence: CASSYGARTEAFF. The DNA for the CDR3 is TGTGCCAGCAGTTATGGGGCGCGCACTGAAGCTTTCTTT.

This clonotype was observed a handful of times. The rearrangement uses TRBV6-2 or TRBV6-3 and TRBJ2-2; TRBD1 might be the D (6 bases). Germline CDR1 reads MNHEY; CDR2 reads SVGEGT. The CDR3 sequence is 16 residues long. The germline V and J ends were trimmed by 5 bases and 0 bases, with 13 bases remaining between them. In DNA form, the CDR3 reads TGTGCCAGCAGTACTTTACAGGGCTCGAACACCGGGGAGCTGTTTTTT. Translating it yields CASSTLQGSNTGELFF.

This CDR3 reads CASSIDGDREFPRNTEAFF. The CDR3 bases are TGTGCCAGTAGTATAGATGGGGACAGGGAATTCCCTAGGAACACTGAAGCTTTCTTT. The rearrangement links TRBV19 to TRBJ1-1, with TRBD1 matching over 9 bases. Germline CDR1 LNHDA, CDR2 SQIVND (reference sequence). The length of the CDR3 is 19 residues. The ends lost 0 bases at V and 1 base at J; junction bases unmatched: 12.

The table lists this clonotype with many counts. The chain links TRBV7-2 to TRBJ2-7, with D unresolved. CDR1 is SGHTA and CDR2 is FQGNSA in the germline V gene. The CDR3 has 11 amino acids. V lost 5 bases, J lost 5 bases, and 7 bases lay in between. The CDR3 nucleotides read TGTGCCAGCAGCCTAGGAAACGAGCAGTACGTC. The encoded protein is CASSLGNEQYV.

The V and J genes are TRBV5-3 and TRBJ1-1, with D maybe TRBD1 (5 bases). TRBV5-3 is an ORF for which the function is uncertain. The CDR3 contains 11 residues. V was clipped by 8 bases and J by 7 bases, with 12 bases between them. The CDR3 region is CASQVGVEAFF. DNA for the CDR3: TGTGCCAGCCAGGTGGGGGTTGAAGCTTTCTTT.

This chain links TRBV7-8 with TRBJ2-1; 8 bases map to TRBD2. CDR1 is SGHVS and CDR2 is FQNEAQ in the germline V gene. Trimming cost V 10 bases and J 8 bases; bases outside gene matches: 19. The CDR3 runs to 16 residues. In DNA form, the CDR3 reads TGTGCCAACAGTCCAGATGGGCGGGGGGCCCCCGATGAGCAGTTCTTC. It specifies CANSPDGRGAPDEQFF.